Listed below are T cell receptor beta chains from one sample, sequenced in a study of T cell responses to AZD1222 COVID-19 vaccine. TCRdb's copy holds only in-frame clones and misses some; the assay was immunoSEQ multiplex PCR. The sample shows 150,000 to 160,000 clones, roughly 90% of them seen only once. The sample was peripheral blood, taken on day 0 of AZD1222 vaccination. These receptors originate from an adult in good health. CDR3s include the opening cysteine and the closing phenylalanine or tryptophan. D genes are given only for firm matches. Rows give clone size only sometimes, using once, few, many, or a class for an expanded clone.

TRBV2	TRBJ1-2	TRBD1	NA	CASTGPGQSPLYTF	TGTGCCAGCACTGGCCCGGGACAGTCACCGCTCTACACCTTC
TRBV7-9	TRBJ1-5	NA	NA	CASSQSGGNQPQHF	TGTGCCAGCAGCCAGAGCGGGGGCAATCAGCCCCAGCATTTT
TRBV27	TRBJ2-3	NA	NA	CASSPTLKDTQYF	TGTGCCAGCAGTCCCACATTGAAAGATACGCAGTATTTT
TRBV29-1	TRBJ1-2	NA	NA	CSVVPLYSNYGYTF	TGCAGCGTTGTTCCGTTGTACAGCAACTATGGCTACACCTTC
TRBV9	TRBJ1-5	NA	once	CASSVGGYSNQPQHF	TGTGCCAGCAGCGTAGGGGGGTATAGCAATCAGCCCCAGCATTTT
TRBV6-1	TRBJ2-2	NA	NA	CASSESTGALTGELFF	TGTGCCAGCAGTGAATCAACGGGAGCTCTCACCGGGGAGCTGTTTTTT
TRBV7-2	TRBJ2-3	NA	NA	CASSLDGRDTDTQYF	TGTGCCAGCAGCTTAGATGGCAGAGACACAGATACGCAGTATTTT
TRBV12-5	TRBJ2-5	TRBD1	NA	CASGLTGGQETQYF	TGTGCTAGTGGTCTTACAGGGGGCCAAGAGACCCAGTACTTC
TRBV29-1	TRBJ1-3	NA	NA	CSAESGTDQKNTIYF	TGCAGCGCAGAATCCGGGACTGACCAGAAGAACACCATATATTTT
TRBV18	TRBJ2-5	NA	NA	CASSPTEETQYF	TGTGCCAGCTCACCGACAGAAGAGACCCAGTACTTC
TRBV4-1	TRBJ1-5	NA	NA	CASSQTARDGSNQPQHF	TGCGCCAGCAGCCAAACCGCCCGGGACGGTAGCAATCAGCCCCAGCATTTT
TRBV5-4	TRBJ1-1	NA	NA	CASSLGSVETEAFF	TGTGCCAGCAGCTTGGGTTCGGTGGAAACTGAAGCTTTCTTT
TRBV12-3/TRBV12-4	TRBJ1-3	NA	NA	CASRRTGNTIYF	TGTGCCAGCAGACGAACTGGAAACACCATATATTTT
TRBV28	TRBJ1-1	TRBD1	NA	CASGSSGTGNTEAFF	TGTGCCAGCGGATCTTCCGGGACAGGGAACACTGAAGCTTTCTTT
TRBV6-5	TRBJ1-2	TRBD1	NA	CASSYGDRALYGYTF	TGTGCCAGCAGTTACGGGGACAGGGCCCTCTATGGCTACACCTTC
TRBV10-2	TRBJ1-4	NA	NA	CASSESRTTNEKLFF	TGCGCCAGCAGTGAGTCCAGGACAACTAATGAAAAACTGTTTTTT